This T cell receptor (beta chain) came from a study of early T cells in non-severe SARS-CoV-2 infection. This clonotype was recorded many times. TCRdb reprocessed the 5' RACE reads via MiXCR and lists one record per CDR3 protein. The sample shows 55,000 to 70,000 distinct CDR3 sequences, 4% to 6% of them seen only once. Germline values: CDR1 SGHTA, CDR2 FQGNSA. Trimming took 1 base from V and 2 from J, leaving 12 bases between them. This CDR3 is built from 17 residues. The sequencing used whole blood, collected at baseline. The source of this sequence is an adult who was a healthcare worker with PCR-confirmed SARS-CoV-2 infection or an uninfected control (not recorded which). The donor label of this sample is uncertain. The V call is TRBV7-2, the J call TRBJ1-6; D perhaps matches TRBD1 (6 bases). CDR3 DNA: TGTGCCAGCAGCTTAGAGTCGGGGGCGACCTATAATTCACCCCTCCACTTT. Its protein is CASSLESGATYNSPLHF.